This TCR beta chain derives from a study of human T cells and chemical hapten exposure. Study at large: The sensitizer, 2% DPC, was used on approximately 2 cm by approximately 2 cm of upper inner arm skin. Whole-study findings and limits: There were significantly more large CDR3 similarity clusters among expanded TCRs than among controls.

The CDR3 has 12 residues. Deletions cut 4 bases from V and 7 bases from J, with 13 bases between. Germline lookup yields CDR1 SQVTM and CDR2 ANQGSEA. TCRdb re-analysed the RACE reads in MiXCR, keeping a single row per CDR3 protein. The sample has about 82,000 distinct CDR3 sequences, 9.5% to 12% seen once. Time point: patch test 1, 2 weeks after DPC sensitization. Treatment described: therapeutic diphenylcyclopropenone sensitization with weekly scalp DPC. Prior to application of each patch test, blood was drawn. Unfractionated whole blood yielded total RNA. Concerning this clonotype: No antigen is known for it.

This material consisted of whole blood, taken in connection with sensitization to the hapten diphenylcyclopropenone (DPC). The V gene is TRBV29-1, the J gene TRBJ1-1; possibly TRBD1 for D (6 bases). This TCR came from a woman aged 50 to 60 with alopecia areata. Some clones in this sample may be carry-over from other donors' samples. The CDR3 nucleotides are TGCAGCGTTGTTTCAGGGGCGGGTGAAGCTTTCTTT. Amino acids: CSVVSGAGEAFF.